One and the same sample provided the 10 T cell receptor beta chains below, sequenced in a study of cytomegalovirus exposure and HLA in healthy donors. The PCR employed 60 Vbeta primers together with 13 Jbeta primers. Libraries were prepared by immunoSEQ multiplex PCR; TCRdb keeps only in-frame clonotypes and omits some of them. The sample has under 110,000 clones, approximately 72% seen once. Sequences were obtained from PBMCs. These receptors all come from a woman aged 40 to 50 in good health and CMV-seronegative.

DNA for the CDR3: TGTGCCAGCAGCTTAGCGGCTAGCGGGATTCTCAATGAGCAGTTCTTC. Its translation: CASSLAASGILNEQFF. The chain recombines TRBV7-6 with TRBJ2-1; the match to TRBD2 covers 9 bases. The CDR3 is 16 amino acids. The germline V gene has CDR1 SGHVS and CDR2 FNYEAQ. V lost 0 bases and J lost 6; bases outside the gene matches: 6.

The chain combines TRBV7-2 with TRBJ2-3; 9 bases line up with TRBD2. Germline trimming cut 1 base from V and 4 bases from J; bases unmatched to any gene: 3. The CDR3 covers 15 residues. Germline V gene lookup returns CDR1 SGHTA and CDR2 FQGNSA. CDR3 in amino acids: CASSLGGGAPDTQYF. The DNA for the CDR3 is TGTGCCAGCAGCTTAGGCGGGGGGGCCCCAGATACGCAGTATTTT.

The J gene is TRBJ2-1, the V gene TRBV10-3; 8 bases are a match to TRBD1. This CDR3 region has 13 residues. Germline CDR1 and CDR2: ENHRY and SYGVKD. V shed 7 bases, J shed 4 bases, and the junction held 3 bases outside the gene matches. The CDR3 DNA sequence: TGTGCCATCAACGGACAGGGATACAATGAGCAGTTCTTC. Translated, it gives CAINGQGYNEQFF.

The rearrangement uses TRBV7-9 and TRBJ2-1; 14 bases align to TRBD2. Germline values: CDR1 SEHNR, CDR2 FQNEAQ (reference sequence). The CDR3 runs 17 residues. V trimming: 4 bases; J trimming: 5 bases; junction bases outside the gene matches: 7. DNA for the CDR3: TGTGCCAGCAGCTCCTCCATGACTAGCGGGGGGGACAATGAGCAGTTCTTC. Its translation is CASSSSMTSGGDNEQFF.

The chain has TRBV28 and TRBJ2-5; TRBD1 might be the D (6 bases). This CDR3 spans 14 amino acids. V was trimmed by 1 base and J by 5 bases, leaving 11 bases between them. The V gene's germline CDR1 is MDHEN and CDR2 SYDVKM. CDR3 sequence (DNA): TGTGCCAGCAGTTTATACAGGGTGGGCGAGACCCAGTACTTC. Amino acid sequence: CASSLYRVGETQYF.

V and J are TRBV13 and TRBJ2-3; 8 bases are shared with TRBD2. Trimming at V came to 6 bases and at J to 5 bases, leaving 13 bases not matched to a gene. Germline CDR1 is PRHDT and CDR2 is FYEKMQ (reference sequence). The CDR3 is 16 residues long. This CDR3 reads CASSILAEGGGDTQYF. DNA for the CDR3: TGTGCCAGCAGTATACTAGCGGAAGGAGGGGGAGATACGCAGTATTTT.

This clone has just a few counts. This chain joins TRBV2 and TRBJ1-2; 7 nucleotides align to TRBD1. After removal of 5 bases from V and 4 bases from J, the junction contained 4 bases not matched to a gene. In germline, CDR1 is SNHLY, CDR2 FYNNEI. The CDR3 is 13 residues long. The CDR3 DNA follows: TGTGCCAGCAGTTCGGACAGGTTCTATGGCTACACCTTC. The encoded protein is CASSSDRFYGYTF.

This CDR3 is CASSLTGLAGGADTQYF. The CDR3 bases are TGCGCCAGCAGCTTGACCGGACTAGCGGGGGGGGCGGATACGCAGTATTTT. This chain links TRBV5-1 with TRBJ2-3; 15 positions agree with TRBD2. After removal of 1 base from V and 6 bases from J, the junction contained 6 bases not matched to a gene. This CDR3 contains 17 residues. Germline CDR1 and CDR2: SGHRS and YFSETQ.

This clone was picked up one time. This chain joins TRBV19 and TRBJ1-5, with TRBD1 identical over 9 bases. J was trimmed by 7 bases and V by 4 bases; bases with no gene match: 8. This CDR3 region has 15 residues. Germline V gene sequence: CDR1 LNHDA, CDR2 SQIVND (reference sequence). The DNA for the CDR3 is TGTGCCAGTAGTACGAGACAGGGGGTCAACCAGCCCCAGCATTTT. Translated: CASSTRQGVNQPQHF.

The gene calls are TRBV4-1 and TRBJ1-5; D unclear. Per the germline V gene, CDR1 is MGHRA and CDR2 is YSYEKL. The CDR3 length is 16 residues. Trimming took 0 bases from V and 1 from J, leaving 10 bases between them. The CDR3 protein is CASSQDLGTSNQPQHF. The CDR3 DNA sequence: TGCGCCAGCAGCCAAGATCTGGGCACAAGCAATCAGCCCCAGCATTTT.